Below, one TCR beta chain is given with its context. Its antigen is currently unknown. Sequencing used immunoSEQ multiplex PCR; TCRdb keeps in-frame clones, though not all of them. The sample yields hundreds of thousands of clones, around 92% seen once. The data stem from a study of Ad26.COV2.S vaccination and SARS-CoV-2 variants. For the study at large: Among those in the COV1001 Ad26.COV2.S trial arm was the donor.

Broader study findings: There was reportedly substantial breadth in spike-specific CD8+ and CD4+ T cell responses after vaccination. There was a possibility that the TCR breadth and depth analyses underestimated total T cell responses.

Stated treatment: approximately 18 received Ad26.COV2.S at low or high dose, single or two shots; 5 received placebo; per-sample allocation not given. Specimen acquisition occurred on day 63 following the initial vaccine or placebo injection. The sequencing here drew on peripheral blood, taken in a trial of Ad26.COV2.S vaccine versus placebo. The sequence came from a person aged 18-65 years who received the Ad26.COV2.S COVID-19 vaccine or a placebo.

This chain's CDR3 is CASSPQELYEQYF. The CDR3 DNA reads as TGTGCCAGCTCACCACAGGAATTGTACGAGCAGTACTTC. The V call is TRBV18, the J call TRBJ2-7; no reliable D call. Germline-derived CDR1 and CDR2 are KGHSH and LQKENI. This CDR3 is built from 13 residues. V was shortened by 1 base and J by 4 bases, with 8 bases between the two germline ends.